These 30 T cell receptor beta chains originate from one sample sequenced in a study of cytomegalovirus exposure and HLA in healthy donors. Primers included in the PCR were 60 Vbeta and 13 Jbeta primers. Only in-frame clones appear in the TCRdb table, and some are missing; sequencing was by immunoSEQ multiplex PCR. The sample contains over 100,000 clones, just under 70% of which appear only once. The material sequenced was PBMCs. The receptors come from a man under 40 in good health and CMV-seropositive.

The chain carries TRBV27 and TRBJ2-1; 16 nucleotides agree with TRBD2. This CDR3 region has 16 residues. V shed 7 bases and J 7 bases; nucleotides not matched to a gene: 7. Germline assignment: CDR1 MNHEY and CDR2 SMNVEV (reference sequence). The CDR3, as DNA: TGTGCCAGCACCACGGGACTAGCGGGGGGGGGTAATGAGCAGTTCTTC. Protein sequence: CASTTGLAGGGNEQFF.

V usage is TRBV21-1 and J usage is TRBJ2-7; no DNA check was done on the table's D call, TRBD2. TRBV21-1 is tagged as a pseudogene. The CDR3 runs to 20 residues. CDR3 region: CASSGPGGSSRLSSSYEQYV. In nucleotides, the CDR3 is TGTGCCAGCAGCGGGCCGGGGGGGTCTTCCAGACTGTCGAGCTCCTACGAGCAGTACGTC.

CDR3 region: CASSPRGRSQYF. The CDR3 DNA is TGTGCCAGCAGCCCCCGGGGAAGGTCCCAGTACTTC. The chain uses TRBV7-2 and TRBJ2-7; D might be TRBD2 (5 bases). CDR1 SGHTA and CDR2 FQGNSA come from the germline V gene. The CDR3 has 12 residues. With 5 bases removed from V and 10 bases from J, the gap between germline ends came to 15 bases.

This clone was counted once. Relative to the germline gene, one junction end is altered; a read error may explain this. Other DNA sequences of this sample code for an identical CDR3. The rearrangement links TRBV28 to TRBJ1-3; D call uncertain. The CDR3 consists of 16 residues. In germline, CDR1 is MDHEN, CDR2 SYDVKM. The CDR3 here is CASSLYYGSSGNTIYF. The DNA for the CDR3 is TGCGCCAGCAGTTTATACTACGGCAGCTCTGGAAACACCATATATTTT.

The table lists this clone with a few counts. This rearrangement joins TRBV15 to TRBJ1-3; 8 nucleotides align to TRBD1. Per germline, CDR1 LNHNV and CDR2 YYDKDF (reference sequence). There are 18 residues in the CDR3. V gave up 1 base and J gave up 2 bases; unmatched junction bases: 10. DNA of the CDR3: TGTGCCACCAGCAGAGTACGTGCAGGGGGCTTCCCTGGAAACACCATATATTTT. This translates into CATSRVRAGGFPGNTIYF.

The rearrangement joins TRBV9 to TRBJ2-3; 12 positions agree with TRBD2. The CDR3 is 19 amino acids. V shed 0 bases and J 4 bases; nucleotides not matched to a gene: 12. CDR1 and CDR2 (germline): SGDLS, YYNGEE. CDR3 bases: TGTGCCAGCAGCGTAGCTACGACTAGCGGGGGCTTGAGGGCAGATACGCAGTATTTT. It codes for CASSVATTSGGLRADTQYF. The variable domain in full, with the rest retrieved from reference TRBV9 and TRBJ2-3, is DSGVTQTPKHLITATGQRVTLRCSPRSGDLSVYWYQQSLDQGLQFLIQYYNGEERAKGNILERFSAQQFPDLHSELNLSSLELGDSALYFCASSVATTSGGLRADTQYFGPGTRLTVL.

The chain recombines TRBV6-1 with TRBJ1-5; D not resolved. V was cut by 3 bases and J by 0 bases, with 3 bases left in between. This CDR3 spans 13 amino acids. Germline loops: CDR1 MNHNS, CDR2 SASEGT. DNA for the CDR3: TGTGCCAGCAGTGATTATAGCAATCAGCCCCAGCATTTT. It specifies CASSDYSNQPQHF.

The CDR3 sequence is CASSADPTSGRAPQYV. Here the CDR3 DNA reads TGTGCCAGCAGTGCCGACCCTACTAGCGGGAGGGCCCCCCAGTACGTC. The gene calls are TRBV27 and TRBJ2-7, with TRBD2 matching 13 bases. Trimming at V came to 5 bases and at J to 10 bases, leaving 14 bases not matched to a gene. This CDR3 region has 16 residues. In germline, CDR1 is MNHEY, CDR2 SMNVEV (reference sequence).

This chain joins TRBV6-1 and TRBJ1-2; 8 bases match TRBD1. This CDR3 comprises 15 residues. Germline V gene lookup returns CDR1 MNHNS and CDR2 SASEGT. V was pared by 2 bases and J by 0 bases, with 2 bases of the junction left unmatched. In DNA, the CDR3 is TGTGCCAGCAGTGAATGGACAGGGCCTAACTATGGCTACACCTTC. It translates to CASSEWTGPNYGYTF.

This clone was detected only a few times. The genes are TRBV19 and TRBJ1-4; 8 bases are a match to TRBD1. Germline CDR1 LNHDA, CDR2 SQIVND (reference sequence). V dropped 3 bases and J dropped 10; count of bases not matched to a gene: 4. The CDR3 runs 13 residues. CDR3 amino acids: CASSMDRALKLFF. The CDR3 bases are TGTGCCAGTAGTATGGACAGGGCCCTAAAACTGTTTTTT.

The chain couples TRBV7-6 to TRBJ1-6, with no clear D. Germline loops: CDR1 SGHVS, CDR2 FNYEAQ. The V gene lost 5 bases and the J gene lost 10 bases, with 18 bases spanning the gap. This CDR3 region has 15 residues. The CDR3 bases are TGTGCCAGCAGCCAAACCGACGGAGGTAACTCACCCCTCCACTTT. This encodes CASSQTDGGNSPLHF.

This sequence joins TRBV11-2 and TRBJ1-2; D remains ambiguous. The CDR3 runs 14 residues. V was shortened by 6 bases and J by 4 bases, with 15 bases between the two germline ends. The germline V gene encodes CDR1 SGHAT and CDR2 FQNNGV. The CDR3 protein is CASRRYTEGYGYTF. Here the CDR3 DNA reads TGTGCCAGCAGGCGCTATACAGAGGGCTATGGCTACACCTTC.

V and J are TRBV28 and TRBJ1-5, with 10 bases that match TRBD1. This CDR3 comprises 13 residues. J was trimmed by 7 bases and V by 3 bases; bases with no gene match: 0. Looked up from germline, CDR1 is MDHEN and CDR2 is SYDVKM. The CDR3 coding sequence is TGTGCCAGCAGTTTGGACAGGGGGCAGCCCCAGCATTTT. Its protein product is CASSLDRGQPQHF. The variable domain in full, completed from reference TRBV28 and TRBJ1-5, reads DVKVTQSSRYLVKRTGEKVFLECVQDMDHENMFWYRQDPGLGLRLIYFSYDVKMKEKGDIPEGYSVSREKKERFSLILESASTNQTSMYLCASSLDRGQPQHFGDGTRLSIL.

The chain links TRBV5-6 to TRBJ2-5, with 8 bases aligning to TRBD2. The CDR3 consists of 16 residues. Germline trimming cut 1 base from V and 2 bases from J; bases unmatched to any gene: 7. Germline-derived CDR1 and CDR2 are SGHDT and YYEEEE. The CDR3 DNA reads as TGTGCCAGCAGCTTGATCGGGAGGGTCAATCAAGAGACCCAGTACTTC. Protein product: CASSLIGRVNQETQYF.

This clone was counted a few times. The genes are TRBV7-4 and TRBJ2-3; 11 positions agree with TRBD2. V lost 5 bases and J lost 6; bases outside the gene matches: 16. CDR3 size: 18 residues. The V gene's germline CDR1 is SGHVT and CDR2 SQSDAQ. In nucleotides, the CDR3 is TGTGCCAGCAGCCCCCGAGTGAGTGCTAGCGGGAGGTTGGATACGCAGTATTTT. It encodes CASSPRVSASGRLDTQYF.

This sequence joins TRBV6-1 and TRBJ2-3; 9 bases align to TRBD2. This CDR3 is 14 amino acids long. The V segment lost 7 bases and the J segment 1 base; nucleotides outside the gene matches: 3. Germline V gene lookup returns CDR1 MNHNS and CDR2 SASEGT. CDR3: CASTVAGGTDTQYF. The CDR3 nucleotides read TGTGCCAGCACCGTAGCGGGGGGCACAGATACGCAGTATTTT.

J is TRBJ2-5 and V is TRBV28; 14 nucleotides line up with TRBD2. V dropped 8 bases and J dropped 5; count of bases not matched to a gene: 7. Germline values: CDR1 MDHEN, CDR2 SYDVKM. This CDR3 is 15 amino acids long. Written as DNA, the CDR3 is TGTGCCAGCGGGACTAGCGGGAGCCTCCGGGAGACCCAGTACTTC. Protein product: CASGTSGSLRETQYF.

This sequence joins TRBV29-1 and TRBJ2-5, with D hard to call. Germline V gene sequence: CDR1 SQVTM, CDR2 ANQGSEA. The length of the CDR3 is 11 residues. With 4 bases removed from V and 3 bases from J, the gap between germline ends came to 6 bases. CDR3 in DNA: TGCAGCGTTGTCCCCGAAGAGACCCAGTACTTC. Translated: CSVVPEETQYF.

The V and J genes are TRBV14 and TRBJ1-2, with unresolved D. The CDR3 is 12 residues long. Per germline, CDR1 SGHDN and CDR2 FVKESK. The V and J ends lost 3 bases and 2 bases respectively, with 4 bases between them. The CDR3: CASSHGNYGYTF. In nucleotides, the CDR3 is TGTGCCAGCAGCCACGGGAACTATGGCTACACCTTC.

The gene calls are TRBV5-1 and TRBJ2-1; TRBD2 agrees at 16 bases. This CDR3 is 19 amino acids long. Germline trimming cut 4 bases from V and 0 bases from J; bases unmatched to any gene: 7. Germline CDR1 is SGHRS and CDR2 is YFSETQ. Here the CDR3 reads CASSQGLAGGRGSYNEQFF. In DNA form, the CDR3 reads TGCGCCAGCAGCCAGGGACTAGCGGGAGGGCGGGGCTCCTACAATGAGCAGTTCTTC.

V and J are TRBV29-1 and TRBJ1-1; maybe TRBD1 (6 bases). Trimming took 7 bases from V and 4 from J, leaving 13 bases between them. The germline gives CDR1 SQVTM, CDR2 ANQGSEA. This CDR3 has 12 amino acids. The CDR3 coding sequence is TGCAGCGCCGTGGGAGGGGGCACTGAAGCTTTCTTT. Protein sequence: CSAVGGGTEAFF.

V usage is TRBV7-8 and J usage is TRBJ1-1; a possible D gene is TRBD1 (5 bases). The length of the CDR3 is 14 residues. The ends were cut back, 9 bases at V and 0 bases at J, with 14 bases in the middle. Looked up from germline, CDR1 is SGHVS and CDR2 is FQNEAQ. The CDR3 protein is CASTGATVNTEAFF. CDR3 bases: TGTGCCAGTACTGGGGCTACAGTGAACACTGAAGCTTTCTTT.

This CDR3 reads CASSPDRGATNEKLFF. The CDR3 DNA reads as TGCGCCAGCAGCCCCGACAGGGGTGCAACTAATGAAAAACTGTTTTTT. The chain recombines TRBV5-1 with TRBJ1-4; 8 positions agree with TRBD1. This CDR3 has 16 residues. V was pared by 4 bases and J by 0 bases, with 5 bases of the junction left unmatched. Germline CDR1 SGHRS, CDR2 YFSETQ.

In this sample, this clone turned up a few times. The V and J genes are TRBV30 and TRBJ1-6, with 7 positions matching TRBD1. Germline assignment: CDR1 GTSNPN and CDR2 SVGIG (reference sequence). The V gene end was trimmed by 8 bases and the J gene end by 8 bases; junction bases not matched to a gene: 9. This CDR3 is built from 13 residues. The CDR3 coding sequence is TGTGCCGGTACAAAGGGACAGTATTCACCCCTCCACTTT. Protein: CAGTKGQYSPLHF.

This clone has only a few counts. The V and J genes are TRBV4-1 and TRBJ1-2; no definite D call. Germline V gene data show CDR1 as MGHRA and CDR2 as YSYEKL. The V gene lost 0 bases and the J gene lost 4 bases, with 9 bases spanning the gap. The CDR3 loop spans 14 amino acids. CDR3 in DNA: TGCGCCAGCAGCCAAGAGCCTAACAGCTATGGCTACACCTTC. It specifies CASSQEPNSYGYTF.

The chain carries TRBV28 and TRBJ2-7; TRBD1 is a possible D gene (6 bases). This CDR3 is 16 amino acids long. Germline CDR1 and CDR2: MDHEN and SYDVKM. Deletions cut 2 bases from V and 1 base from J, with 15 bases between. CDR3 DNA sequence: TGTGCCAGCAGTTTAAGGATTATGGGACAATCCTACGAGCAGTACTTC. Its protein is CASSLRIMGQSYEQYF.

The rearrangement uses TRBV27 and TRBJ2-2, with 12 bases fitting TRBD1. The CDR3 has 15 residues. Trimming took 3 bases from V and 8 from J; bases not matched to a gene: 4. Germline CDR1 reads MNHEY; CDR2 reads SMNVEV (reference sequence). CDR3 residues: CASSLGTGGAGELFF. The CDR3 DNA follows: TGTGCCAGCAGTTTGGGGACAGGGGGCGCGGGGGAGCTGTTTTTT.

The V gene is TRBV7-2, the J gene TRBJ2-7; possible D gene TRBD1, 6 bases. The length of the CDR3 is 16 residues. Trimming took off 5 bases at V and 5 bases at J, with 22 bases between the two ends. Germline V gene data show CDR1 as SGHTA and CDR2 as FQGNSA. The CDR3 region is CASSRTAGTRVHEQYF. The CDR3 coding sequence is TGTGCCAGCAGCCGAACCGCCGGGACAAGGGTGCACGAGCAGTACTTC. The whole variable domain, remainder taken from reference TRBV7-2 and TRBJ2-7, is GAGVSQSPSNKVTEKGKDVELRCDPISGHTALYWYRQSLGQGLEFLIYFQGNSAPDKSGLPSDRFSAERTGGSVSTLTIQRTQQEDSAVYLCASSRTAGTRVHEQYFGPGTRLTVT.

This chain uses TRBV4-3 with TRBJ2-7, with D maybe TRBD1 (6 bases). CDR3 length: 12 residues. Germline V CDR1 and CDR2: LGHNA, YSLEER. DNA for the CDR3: TGCGCCAGCAGCCAAGATAGGGGGTCCACGTGCGTC. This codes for CASSQDRGSTCV.

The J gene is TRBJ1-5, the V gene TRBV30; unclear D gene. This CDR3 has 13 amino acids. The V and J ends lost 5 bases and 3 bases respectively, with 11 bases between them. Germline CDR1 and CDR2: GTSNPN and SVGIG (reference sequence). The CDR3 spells CAWAGKANQPQHF. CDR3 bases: TGTGCCTGGGCGGGAAAAGCCAATCAGCCCCAGCATTTT.